The T cell receptor beta chain under discussion was sequenced for a study of T cell clonality in common variable immunodeficiency. Measured with immunoSEQ multiplex PCR; TCRdb has only the in-frame clones, and not every one. Captured here are tens of thousands of clones, none seen once; the top ten comprise around 3.7%. Comments on this clone: The target antigen is unknown. The read falls 3 residues short of the CDR3 end, and the missing part is taken from the germline J gene.

Findings and limits, study-wide: Fewer TCRbeta clones were shared among CVID subjects than controls.

The V end lost 3 bases, the J end lost 2 bases, and 10 bases lay between the germline ends. Germline V gene sequence: CDR1 LNHDA, CDR2 SQIVND (reference sequence). The CDR3 is 14 amino acids. The sequenced sample consisted of peripheral blood mononuclear cells. This chain links TRBV19 with TRBJ1-1; D unclear. This receptor was taken from a person aged 18-70 years in good health. CDR3 in amino acids: CASSIGGPNTEAFF. Partial CDR3 DNA: TGTGCCAGTAGTATCGGCGGCCCAAACACTGAA.